These 9 T cell receptor beta chains came from one sample sequenced in a study of blood T cell repertoires in COVID-19. The assay was immunoSEQ multiplex PCR, and TCRdb's table has in-frame clones only and misses some. Here the sample spans 50,000 to 55,000 clones, 80% to 90% being singletons. Input material: peripheral blood. These receptors were collected from a middle-aged man with acute or convalescent COVID-19.

This clone was seen a single time. The CDR3 region is CASSTDFYEQFF. For the CDR3, the DNA is TGCGCCAGCAGCACGGACTTCTATGAGCAGTTCTTC. The chain carries TRBV5-1 and TRBJ2-1; D is possibly TRBD2 (5 bases). The germline V gene has CDR1 SGHRS and CDR2 YFSETQ. The CDR3 runs to 12 residues. Between the trimmed V and J ends, which lost 4 bases and 8 bases, there was a span of 10 bases. The full variable domain, in which reference TRBV5-1 and TRBJ2-1 provide the parts outside the CDR3, is KAGVTQTPRYLIKTRGQQVTLSCSPISGHRSVSWYQQTPGQGLQFLFEYFSETQRNKGNFPGRFSGRQFSNSRSEMNVSTLELGDSALYLCASSTDFYEQFFGPGTRLTVL.

The chain is built from TRBV5-1 and TRBJ2-7; 10 nucleotides align to TRBD1. The CDR3 sequence is 18 residues long. The germline V gene has CDR1 SGHRS and CDR2 YFSETQ. After removal of 5 bases from V and 3 bases from J, the junction contained 17 bases not matched to a gene. This CDR3 reads CASRGTGVRNTLFYEQYF. The CDR3 nucleotides are TGCGCCAGCAGGGGGACAGGGGTGAGGAATACCCTATTCTACGAGCAGTACTTC.

This chain joins TRBV9 and TRBJ1-3, with D perhaps TRBD1 (5 bases). The germline gives CDR1 SGDLS, CDR2 YYNGEE. Trimming removed 2 bases from V and 4 bases from J, with 10 bases in between. CDR3 length: 14 residues. The CDR3: CASSVGGDGNTIYF. The CDR3 DNA follows: TGTGCCAGCAGCGTGGGAGGGGACGGAAACACCATATATTTT.

The chain joins TRBV3-1 (or the pseudogene TRBV3-2) to TRBJ2-5, with TRBD2 matching 8 bases. The CDR3 spans 15 residues. The V segment lost 2 bases and the J segment 11 bases; nucleotides outside the gene matches: 13. The germline gives CDR1 LGHDT, CDR2 YNNKEL (reference sequence). The CDR3 sequence is CASSQSVTSALSQYF. DNA for the CDR3: TGTGCCAGCAGCCAAAGCGTGACTAGCGCGTTGTCGCAGTACTTC.

The genes are TRBV9 and TRBJ2-1, with TRBD2 matching 10 bases. Trimming at V came to 2 bases and at J to 7 bases, leaving 6 bases not matched to a gene. Germline lookup yields CDR1 SGDLS and CDR2 YYNGEE. The CDR3 is made up of 15 amino acids. The CDR3: CASSVGASGRNEQFF. In DNA form, the CDR3 reads TGTGCCAGCAGCGTTGGGGCTAGCGGGAGAAATGAGCAGTTCTTC.

The chain combines TRBV6-5 with TRBJ1-5, with TRBD1 matching over 8 bases. Germline V gene sequence: CDR1 MNHEY, CDR2 SVGAGI. The CDR3 has 15 residues. V lost 2 bases to trimming and J lost 7 bases; unmatched junction nucleotides: 7. CDR3 residues: CASSYGQGAGQPQHF. The CDR3 DNA is TGTGCCAGCAGTTACGGTCAGGGGGCAGGCCAGCCCCAGCATTTT.

The chain joins TRBV2 to TRBJ1-5, with D tentatively TRBD1 (5 bases). CDR1 and CDR2 (germline): SNHLY, FYNNEI. Trimming left V 1 base short and J 1 base short, with 8 bases between. The CDR3 loop spans 15 amino acids. As DNA, the CDR3 is TGTGCCAGCAGTGAAGGGACAATAAGCAATCAGCCCCAGCATTTT. Translated, it gives CASSEGTISNQPQHF.

V usage is TRBV15 and J usage is TRBJ1-1; weak D call: TRBD1 (5 bases). The V end was cut by 3 bases, the J end by 6 bases, with 11 bases between. The CDR3 extends over 13 amino acids. Germline CDR1 reads LNHNV; CDR2 reads YYDKDF (reference sequence). The CDR3 sequence is CATSRGGPPEAFF. The DNA for the CDR3 is TGTGCCACCAGCAGGGGGGGTCCCCCTGAAGCTTTCTTT.

This sequence joins TRBV6-6 and TRBJ1-5, with a tentative D call TRBD1 (6 bases). V was cut by 5 bases and J by 6 bases, with 17 bases left in between. Germline CDR1 and CDR2: MNHNY and SVGAGI (reference sequence). CDR3 size: 15 residues. The CDR3 DNA sequence: TGTGCCAGCAGTATAGGGGGTATAGTAAGTCAGCCCCAGCATTTT. Residues: CASSIGGIVSQPQHF.